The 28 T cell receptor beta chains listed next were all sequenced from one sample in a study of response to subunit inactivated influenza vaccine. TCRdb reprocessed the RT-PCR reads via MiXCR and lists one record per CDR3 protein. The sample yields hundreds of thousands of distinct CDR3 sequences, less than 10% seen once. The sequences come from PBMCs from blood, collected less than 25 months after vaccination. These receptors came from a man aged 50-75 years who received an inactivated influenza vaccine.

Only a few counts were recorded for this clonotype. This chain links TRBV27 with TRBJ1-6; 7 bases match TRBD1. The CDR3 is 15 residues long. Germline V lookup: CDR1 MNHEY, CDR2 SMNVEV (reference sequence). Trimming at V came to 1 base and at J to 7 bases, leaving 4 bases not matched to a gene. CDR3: CASSLLQGSNSPLHF. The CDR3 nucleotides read TGTGCCAGCAGTTTATTACAGGGGTCCAATTCACCCCTCCACTTT.

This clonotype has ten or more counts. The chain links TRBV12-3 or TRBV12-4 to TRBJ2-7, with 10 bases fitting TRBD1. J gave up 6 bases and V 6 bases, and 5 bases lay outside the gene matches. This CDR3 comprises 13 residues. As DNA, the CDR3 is TGTGCCAGCAGAGGGACAGGGGTTGGCGAGCAGTACTTC. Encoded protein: CASRGTGVGEQYF.

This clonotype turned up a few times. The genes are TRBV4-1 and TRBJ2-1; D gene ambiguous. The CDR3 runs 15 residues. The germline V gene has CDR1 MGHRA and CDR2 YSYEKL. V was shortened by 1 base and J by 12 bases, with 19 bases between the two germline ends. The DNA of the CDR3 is TGCGCCAGCAGCCAAGTAGGCCGAAAACCCGGATGGCAGTTCTTC. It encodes CASSQVGRKPGWQFF.

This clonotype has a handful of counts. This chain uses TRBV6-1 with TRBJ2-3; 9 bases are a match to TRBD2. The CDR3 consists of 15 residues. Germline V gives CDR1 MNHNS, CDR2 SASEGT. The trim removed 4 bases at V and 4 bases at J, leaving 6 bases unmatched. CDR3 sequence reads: CASSAAAGGPDTQYF. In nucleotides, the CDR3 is TGTGCCAGCAGTGCCGCTGCGGGGGGGCCAGATACGCAGTATTTT.

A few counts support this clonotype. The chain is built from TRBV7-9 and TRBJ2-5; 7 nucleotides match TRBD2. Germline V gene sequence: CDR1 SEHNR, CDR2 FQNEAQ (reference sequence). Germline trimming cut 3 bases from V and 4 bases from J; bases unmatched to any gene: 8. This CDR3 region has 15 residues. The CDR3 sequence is CASSLAFGGSETQYF. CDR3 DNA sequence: TGTGCCAGCAGCTTGGCGTTCGGGGGGTCAGAGACCCAGTACTTC. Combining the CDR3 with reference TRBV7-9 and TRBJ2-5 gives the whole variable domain DTGVSQNPRHKITKRGQNVTFRCDPISEHNRLYWYRQTLGQGPEFLTYFQNEAQLEKSRLLSDRFSAERPKGSFSTLEIQRTEQGDSAMYLCASSLAFGGSETQYFGPGTRLLVL.

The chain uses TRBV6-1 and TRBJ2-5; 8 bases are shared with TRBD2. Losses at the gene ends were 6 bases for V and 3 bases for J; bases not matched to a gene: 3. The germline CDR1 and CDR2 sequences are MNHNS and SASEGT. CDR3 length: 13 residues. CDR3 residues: CASRRGGEETQYF. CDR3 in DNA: TGTGCCAGCAGACGGGGGGGGGAAGAGACCCAGTACTTC.

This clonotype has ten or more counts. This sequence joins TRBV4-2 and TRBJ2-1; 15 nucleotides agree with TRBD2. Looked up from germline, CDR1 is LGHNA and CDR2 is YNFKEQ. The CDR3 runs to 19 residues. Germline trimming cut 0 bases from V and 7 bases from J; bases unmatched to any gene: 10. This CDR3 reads CASSQEGGLAGGPSNEQFF. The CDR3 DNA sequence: TGTGCCAGCAGCCAAGAGGGCGGACTAGCGGGAGGGCCCTCAAATGAGCAGTTCTTC.

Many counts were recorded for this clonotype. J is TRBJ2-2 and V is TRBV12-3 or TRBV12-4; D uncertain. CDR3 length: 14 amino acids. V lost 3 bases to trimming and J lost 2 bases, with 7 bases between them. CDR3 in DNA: TGTGCCAGCAGTTTTGCCAGAAACACCGGGGAGCTGTTTTTT. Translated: CASSFARNTGELFF.

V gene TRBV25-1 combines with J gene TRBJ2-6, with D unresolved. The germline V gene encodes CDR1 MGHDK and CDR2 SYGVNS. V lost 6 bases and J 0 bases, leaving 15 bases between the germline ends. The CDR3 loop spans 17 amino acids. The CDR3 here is CASSPRTDLSGANVLTF. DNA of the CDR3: TGTGCCAGCAGCCCGAGGACGGATCTCTCTGGGGCCAACGTCCTGACTTTC.

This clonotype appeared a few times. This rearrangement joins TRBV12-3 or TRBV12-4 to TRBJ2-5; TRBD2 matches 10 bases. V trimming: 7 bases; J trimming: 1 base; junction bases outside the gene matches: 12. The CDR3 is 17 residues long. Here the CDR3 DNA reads TGTGCCAGCAAAAAGCGAGTTAGCGGGGGGAGCCAAGAGACCCAGTACTTC. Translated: CASKKRVSGGSQETQYF.

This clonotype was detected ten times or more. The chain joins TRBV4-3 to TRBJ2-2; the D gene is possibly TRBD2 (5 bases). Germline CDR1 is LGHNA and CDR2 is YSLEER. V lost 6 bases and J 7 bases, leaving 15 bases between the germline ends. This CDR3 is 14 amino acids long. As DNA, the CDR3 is TGCGCCAGCAGGGTGACGGGGTTTGGCGGGGAGCTGTTTTTT. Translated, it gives CASRVTGFGGELFF.

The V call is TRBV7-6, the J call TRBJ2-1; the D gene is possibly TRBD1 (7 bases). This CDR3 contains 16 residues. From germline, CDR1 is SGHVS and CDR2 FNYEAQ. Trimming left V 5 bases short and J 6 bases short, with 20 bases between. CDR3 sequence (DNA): TGTGCCAGCAGCAGGTCGGGGGCAGGGGGGATCAATGAGCAGTTCTTC. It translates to CASSRSGAGGINEQFF. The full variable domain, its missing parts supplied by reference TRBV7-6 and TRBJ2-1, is GAGVSQSPRYKVTKRGQDVALRCDPISGHVSLYWYRQALGQGPEFLTYFNYEAQQDKSGLPNDRFSAERPEGSISTLTIQRTEQRDSAMYRCASSRSGAGGINEQFFGPGTRLTVL.

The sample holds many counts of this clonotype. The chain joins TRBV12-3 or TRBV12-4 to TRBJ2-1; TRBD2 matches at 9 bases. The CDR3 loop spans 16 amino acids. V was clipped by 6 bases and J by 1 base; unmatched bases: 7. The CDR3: CASRVSGSRSYNEQFF. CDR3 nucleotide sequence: TGTGCCAGCAGAGTTAGCGGGAGCCGGTCCTACAATGAGCAGTTCTTC.

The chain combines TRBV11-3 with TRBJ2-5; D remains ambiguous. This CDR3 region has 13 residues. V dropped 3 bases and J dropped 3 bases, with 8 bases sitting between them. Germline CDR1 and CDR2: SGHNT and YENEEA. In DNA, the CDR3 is TGTGCCAGCAGCTTTTCCGTCGAAGAGACCCAGTACTTC. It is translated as CASSFSVEETQYF.

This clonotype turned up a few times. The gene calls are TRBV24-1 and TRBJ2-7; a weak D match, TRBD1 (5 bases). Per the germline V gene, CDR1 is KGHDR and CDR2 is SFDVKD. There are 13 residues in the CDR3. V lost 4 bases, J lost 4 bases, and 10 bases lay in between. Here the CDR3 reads CATSDSSGYEQYF. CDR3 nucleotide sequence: TGTGCCACCAGTGACTCTTCAGGGTACGAGCAGTACTTC.

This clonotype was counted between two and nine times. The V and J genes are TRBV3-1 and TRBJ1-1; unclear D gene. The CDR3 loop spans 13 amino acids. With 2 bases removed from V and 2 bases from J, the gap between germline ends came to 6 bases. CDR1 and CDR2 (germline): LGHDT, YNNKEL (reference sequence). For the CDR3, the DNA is TGTGCCAGCAGCCAATTGCCAAACACTGAAGCTTTCTTT. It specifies CASSQLPNTEAFF.

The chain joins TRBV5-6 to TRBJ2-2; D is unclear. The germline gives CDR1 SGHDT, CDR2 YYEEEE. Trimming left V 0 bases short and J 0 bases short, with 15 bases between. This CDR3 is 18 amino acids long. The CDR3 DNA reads TGTGCCAGCAGCTTGGGCACCCCAAGAGGACCGAACACCGGGGAGCTGTTTTTT. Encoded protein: CASSLGTPRGPNTGELFF.

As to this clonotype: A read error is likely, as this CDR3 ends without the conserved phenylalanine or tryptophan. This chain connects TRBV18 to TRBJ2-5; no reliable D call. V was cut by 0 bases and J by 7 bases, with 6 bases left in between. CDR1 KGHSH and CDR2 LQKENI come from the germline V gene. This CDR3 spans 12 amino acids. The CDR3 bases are TGTGCCAGCTCACCACCTGGTCTGACCCAGTACCTC. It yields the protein CASSPPGLTQYL.

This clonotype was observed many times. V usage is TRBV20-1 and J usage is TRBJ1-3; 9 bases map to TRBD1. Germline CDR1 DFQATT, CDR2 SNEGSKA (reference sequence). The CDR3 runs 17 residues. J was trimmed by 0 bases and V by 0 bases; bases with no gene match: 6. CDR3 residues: CSARDLGQGSSGNTIYF. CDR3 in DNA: TGCAGTGCTAGAGATCTAGGACAGGGGAGCTCTGGAAACACCATATATTTT.

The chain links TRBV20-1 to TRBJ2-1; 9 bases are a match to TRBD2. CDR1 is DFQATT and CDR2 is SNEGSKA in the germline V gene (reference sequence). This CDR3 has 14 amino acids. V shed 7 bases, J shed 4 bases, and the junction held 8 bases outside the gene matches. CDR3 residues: CSVILAGIYNEQFF. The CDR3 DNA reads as TGCAGTGTTATTCTAGCGGGAATTTACAATGAGCAGTTCTTC.

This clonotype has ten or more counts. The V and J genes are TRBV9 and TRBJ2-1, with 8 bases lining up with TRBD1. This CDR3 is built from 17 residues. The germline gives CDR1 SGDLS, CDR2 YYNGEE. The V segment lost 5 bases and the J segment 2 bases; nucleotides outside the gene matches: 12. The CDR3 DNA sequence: TGTGCCAGCAGTATCACCCCAGGGGGCGTCGCCTACAATGAGCAGTTCTTC. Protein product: CASSITPGGVAYNEQFF. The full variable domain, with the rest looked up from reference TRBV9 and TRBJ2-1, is DSGVTQTPKHLITATGQRVTLRCSPRSGDLSVYWYQQSLDQGLQFLIQYYNGEERAKGNILERFSAQQFPDLHSELNLSSLELGDSALYFCASSITPGGVAYNEQFFGPGTRLTVL.

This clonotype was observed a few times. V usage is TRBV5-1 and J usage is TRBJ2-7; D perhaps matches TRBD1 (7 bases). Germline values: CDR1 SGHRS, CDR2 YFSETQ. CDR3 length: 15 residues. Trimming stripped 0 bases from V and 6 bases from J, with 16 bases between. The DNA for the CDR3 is TGCGCCAGCAGCTTGGCCCAGGGCAGGGGGGCCGAGCAGTACTTC. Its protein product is CASSLAQGRGAEQYF.

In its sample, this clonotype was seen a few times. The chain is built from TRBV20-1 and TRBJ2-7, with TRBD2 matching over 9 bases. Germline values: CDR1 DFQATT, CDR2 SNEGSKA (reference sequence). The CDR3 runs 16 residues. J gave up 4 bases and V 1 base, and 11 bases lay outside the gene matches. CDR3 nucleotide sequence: TGCAGTGCTAGAGGATCGTATGCGGGGGGGCCTTACGAGCAGTACTTC. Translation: CSARGSYAGGPYEQYF.

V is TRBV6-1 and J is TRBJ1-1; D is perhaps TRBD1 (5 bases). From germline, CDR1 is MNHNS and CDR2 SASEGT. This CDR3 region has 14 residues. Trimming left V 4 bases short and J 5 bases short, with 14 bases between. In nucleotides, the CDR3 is TGTGCCAGCAGTGCCCTTGGGGGTGGAACTGAAGCTTTCTTT. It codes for CASSALGGGTEAFF.

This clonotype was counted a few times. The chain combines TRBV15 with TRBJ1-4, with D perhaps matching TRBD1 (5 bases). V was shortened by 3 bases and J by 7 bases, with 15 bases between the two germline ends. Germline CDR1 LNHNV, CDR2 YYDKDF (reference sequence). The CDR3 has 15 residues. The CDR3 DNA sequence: TGTGCCACCAGCAGGCTCGACCTGGGGGGTGAAAAACTGTTTTTT. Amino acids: CATSRLDLGGEKLFF.

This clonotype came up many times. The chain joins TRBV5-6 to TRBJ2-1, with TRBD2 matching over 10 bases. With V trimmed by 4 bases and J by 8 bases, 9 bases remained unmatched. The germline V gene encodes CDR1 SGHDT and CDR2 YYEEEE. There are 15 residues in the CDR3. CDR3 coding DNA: TGTGCCAGCAGCACCCCGACTAGCGGGTGGGATGAGCAGTTCTTC. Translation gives CASSTPTSGWDEQFF.

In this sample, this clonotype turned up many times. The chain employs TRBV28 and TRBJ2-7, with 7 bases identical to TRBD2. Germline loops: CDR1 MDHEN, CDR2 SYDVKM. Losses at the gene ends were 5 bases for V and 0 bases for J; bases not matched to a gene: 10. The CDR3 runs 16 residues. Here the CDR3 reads CASSTDSREGSYEQYF. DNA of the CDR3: TGTGCCAGCAGTACCGATTCGAGGGAGGGCTCCTACGAGCAGTACTTC. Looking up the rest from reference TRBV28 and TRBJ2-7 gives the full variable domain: DVKVTQSSRYLVKRTGEKVFLECVQDMDHENMFWYRQDPGLGLRLIYFSYDVKMKEKGDIPEGYSVSREKKERFSLILESASTNQTSMYLCASSTDSREGSYEQYFGPGTRLTVT.

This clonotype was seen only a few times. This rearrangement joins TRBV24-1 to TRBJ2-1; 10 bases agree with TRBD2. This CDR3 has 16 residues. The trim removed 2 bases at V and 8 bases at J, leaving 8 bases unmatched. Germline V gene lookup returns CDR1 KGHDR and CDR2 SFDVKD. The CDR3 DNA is TGTGCCACCAGTGATTATGGGAGCGGGGGGGTCCATGAGCAGTTCTTC. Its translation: CATSDYGSGGVHEQFF.